What follows is one T cell receptor (beta chain) and its context. This entry comes from a study of tumor-infiltrating lymphocytes in primary liver carcinoma. V dropped 1 base and J dropped 4 bases, with 7 bases sitting between them. Per germline, CDR1 MNHNS and CDR2 SASEGT. This CDR3 is 13 amino acids long. It was unsorted whole blood that yielded blood RNA, and germline DNA was also extracted. Synthesis of TCR beta cDNA was carried out from approximately 470 ng total RNA with a constant-region primer. Modified slightly, ARM-PCR produced TCR beta libraries over three nested multiplex PCR rounds. The first two PCR rounds used TRBV1-TRBV30 primers with a Cbeta primer, roughly 10 cycles each. TCRdb reprocessed the multiplex PCR reads via MiXCR and lists one record per CDR3 protein. Of fewer than 350,000 distinct CDR3 sequences in the sample, over 55% were seen once.

The source is a man aged 35-49 years with primary liver carcinoma and hepatitis B virus infection. The sample comprised peripheral blood. V gene TRBV6-1 combines with J gene TRBJ1-2; D is undetermined. The CDR3 loop reads CASSEVTAYGYTF. Written as DNA, the CDR3 is TGTGCCAGCAGTGAAGTCACCGCCTATGGCTACACCTTC.